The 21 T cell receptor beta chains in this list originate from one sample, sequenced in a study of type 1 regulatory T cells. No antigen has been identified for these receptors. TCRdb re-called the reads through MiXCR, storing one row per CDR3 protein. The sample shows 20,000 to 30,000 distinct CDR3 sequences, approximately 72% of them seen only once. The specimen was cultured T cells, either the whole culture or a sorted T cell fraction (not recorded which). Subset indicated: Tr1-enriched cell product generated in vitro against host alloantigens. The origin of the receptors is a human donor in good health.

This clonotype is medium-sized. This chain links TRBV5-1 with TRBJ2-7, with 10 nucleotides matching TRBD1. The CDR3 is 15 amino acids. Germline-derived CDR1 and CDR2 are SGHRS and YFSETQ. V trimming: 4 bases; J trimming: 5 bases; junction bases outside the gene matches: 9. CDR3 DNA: TGCGCCAGCAGCCCCTCCCGGGACAGGGGCGACGAGCAGTACTTC. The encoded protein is CASSPSRDRGDEQYF.

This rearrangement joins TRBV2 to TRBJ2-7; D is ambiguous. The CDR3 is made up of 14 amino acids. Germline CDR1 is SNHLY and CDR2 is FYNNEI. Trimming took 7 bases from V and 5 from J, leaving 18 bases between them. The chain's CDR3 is CASKVPIYRDEQYF. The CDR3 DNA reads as TGTGCCAGCAAGGTTCCTATCTACCGCGACGAGCAGTACTTC.

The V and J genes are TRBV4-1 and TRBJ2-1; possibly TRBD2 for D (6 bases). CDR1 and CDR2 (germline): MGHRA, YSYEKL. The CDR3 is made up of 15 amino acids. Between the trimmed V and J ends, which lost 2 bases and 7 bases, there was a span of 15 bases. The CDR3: CASSQLVGGANEQFF. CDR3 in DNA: TGCGCCAGCAGCCAACTTGTAGGAGGGGCAAATGAGCAGTTCTTC.

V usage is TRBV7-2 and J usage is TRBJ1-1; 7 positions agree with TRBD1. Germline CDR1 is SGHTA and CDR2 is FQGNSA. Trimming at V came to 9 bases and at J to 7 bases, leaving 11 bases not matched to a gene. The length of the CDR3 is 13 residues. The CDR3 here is CASGTGAKFEAFF. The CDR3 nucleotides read TGTGCCAGTGGAACAGGGGCGAAGTTTGAAGCTTTCTTT. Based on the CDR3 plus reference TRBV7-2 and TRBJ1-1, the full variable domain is GAGVSQSPSNKVTEKGKDVELRCDPISGHTALYWYRQSLGQGLEFLIYFQGNSAPDKSGLPSDRFSAERTGGSVSTLTIQRTQQEDSAVYLCASGTGAKFEAFFGQGTRLTVV.

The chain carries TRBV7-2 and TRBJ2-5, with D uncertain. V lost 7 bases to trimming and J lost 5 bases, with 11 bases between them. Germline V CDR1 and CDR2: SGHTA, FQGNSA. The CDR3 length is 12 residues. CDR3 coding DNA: TGTGCCAGCACCTCGCGCGTGGAGACCCAGTACTTC. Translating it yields CASTSRVETQYF.

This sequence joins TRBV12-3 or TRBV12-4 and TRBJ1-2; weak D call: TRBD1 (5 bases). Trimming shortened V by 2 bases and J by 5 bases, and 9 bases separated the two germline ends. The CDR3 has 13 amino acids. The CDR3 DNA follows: TGTGCCAGCAGTTTACAGGAGGGGTATGGCTACACCTTC. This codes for CASSLQEGYGYTF.

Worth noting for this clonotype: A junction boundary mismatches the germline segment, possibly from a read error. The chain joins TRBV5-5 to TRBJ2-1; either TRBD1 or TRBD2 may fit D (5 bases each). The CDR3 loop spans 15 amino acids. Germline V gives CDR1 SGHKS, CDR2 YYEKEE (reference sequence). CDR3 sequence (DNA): TGTGTCAGCAGCTTGGGACCCCTACTTCCTAATGAGCAGTTCTTC. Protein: CVSSLGPLLPNEQFF. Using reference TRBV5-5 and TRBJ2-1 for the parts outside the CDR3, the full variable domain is DAGVTQSPTHLIKTRGQQVTLRCSPISGHKSVSWYQQVLGQGPQFIFQYYEKEERGRGNFPDRFSARQFPNYSSELNVNALLLGDSALYLCVSSLGPLLPNEQFFGPGTRLTVL.

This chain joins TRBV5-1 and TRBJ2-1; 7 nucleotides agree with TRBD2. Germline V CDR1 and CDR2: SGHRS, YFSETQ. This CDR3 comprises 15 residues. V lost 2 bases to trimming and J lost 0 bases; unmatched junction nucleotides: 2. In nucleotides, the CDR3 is TGCGCCAGCAGCTTCGGGGGGAGCTCCTACAATGAGCAGTTCTTC. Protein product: CASSFGGSSYNEQFF. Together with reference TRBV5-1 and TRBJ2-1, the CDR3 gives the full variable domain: KAGVTQTPRYLIKTRGQQVTLSCSPISGHRSVSWYQQTPGQGLQFLFEYFSETQRNKGNFPGRFSGRQFSNSRSEMNVSTLELGDSALYLCASSFGGSSYNEQFFGPGTRLTVL.

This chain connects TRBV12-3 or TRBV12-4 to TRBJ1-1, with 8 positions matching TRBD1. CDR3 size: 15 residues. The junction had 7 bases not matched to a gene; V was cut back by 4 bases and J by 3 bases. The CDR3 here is CASSSQQGGDTEAFF. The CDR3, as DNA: TGTGCCAGCAGTTCACAACAGGGGGGGGACACTGAAGCTTTCTTT.

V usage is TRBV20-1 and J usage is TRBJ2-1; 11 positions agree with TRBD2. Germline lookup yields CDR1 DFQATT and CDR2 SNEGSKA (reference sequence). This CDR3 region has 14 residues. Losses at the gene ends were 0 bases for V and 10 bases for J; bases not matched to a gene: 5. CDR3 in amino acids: CSARDRVAGGEQFF. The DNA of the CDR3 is TGCAGTGCTAGAGATCGGGTAGCGGGGGGGGAGCAGTTCTTC.

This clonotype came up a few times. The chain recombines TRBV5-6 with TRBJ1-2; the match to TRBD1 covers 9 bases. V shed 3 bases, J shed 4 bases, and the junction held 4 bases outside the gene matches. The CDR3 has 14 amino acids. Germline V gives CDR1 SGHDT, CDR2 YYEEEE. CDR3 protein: CASSSDRGGYGYTF. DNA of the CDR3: TGTGCCAGCAGCTCGGACAGGGGAGGCTATGGCTACACCTTC.

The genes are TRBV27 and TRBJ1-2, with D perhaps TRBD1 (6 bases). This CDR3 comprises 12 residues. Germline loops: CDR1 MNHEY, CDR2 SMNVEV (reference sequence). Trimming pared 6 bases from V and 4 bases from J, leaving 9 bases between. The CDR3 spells CASRKDSYGYTF. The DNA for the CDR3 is TGTGCCAGCAGGAAGGACAGCTATGGCTACACCTTC.

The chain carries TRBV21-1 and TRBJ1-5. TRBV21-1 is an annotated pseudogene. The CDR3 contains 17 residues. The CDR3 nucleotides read TGTGCCAGCAGCAAAAAAAGCAGAAAAGTAAGCAATCAGCCCCAGCATTTT. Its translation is CASSKKSRKVSNQPQHF.

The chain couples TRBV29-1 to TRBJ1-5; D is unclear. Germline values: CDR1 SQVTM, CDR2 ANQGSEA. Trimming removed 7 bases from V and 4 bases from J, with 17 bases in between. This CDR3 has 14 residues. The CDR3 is CSGSVLPANQPQHF. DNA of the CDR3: TGCAGCGGTTCCGTCCTACCAGCAAATCAGCCCCAGCATTTT. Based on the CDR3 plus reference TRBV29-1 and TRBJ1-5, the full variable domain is SAVISQKPSRDICQRGTSLTIQCQVDSQVTMMFWYRQQPGQSLTLIATANQGSEATYESGFVIDKFPISRPNLTFSTLTVSNMSPEDSSIYLCSGSVLPANQPQHFGDGTRLSIL.

CDR3 sequence (DNA): TGTGCCATCAAGCTCGACGGATACAATGAGCAGTTCTTC. Translated: CAIKLDGYNEQFF. The chain combines TRBV10-3 with TRBJ2-1; D remains ambiguous. Germline V CDR1 and CDR2: ENHRY, SYGVKD. The CDR3 sequence is 13 residues long. The V gene lost 7 bases and the J gene lost 4 bases, with 11 bases spanning the gap.

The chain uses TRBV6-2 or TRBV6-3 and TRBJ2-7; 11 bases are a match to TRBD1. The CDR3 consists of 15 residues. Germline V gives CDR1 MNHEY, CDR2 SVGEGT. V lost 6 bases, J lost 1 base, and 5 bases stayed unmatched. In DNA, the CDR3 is TGTGCCAGCAGACTCGGACAGGGGGCTTCCTACGAGCAGTACTTC. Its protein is CASRLGQGASYEQYF.

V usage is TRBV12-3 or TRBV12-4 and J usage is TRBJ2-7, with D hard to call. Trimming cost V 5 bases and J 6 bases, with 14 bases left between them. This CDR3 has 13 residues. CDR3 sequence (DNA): TGTGCCAGCAGTCCCGATTGGGTTAGCGAGCAGTACTTC. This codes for CASSPDWVSEQYF.

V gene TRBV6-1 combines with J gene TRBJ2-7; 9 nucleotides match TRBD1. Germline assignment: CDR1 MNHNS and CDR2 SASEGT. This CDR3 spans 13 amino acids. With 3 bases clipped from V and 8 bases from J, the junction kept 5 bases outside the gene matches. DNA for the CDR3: TGTGCCAGCAGTGATATGGGACAGGGAAAGCAGTACTTC. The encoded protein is CASSDMGQGKQYF.

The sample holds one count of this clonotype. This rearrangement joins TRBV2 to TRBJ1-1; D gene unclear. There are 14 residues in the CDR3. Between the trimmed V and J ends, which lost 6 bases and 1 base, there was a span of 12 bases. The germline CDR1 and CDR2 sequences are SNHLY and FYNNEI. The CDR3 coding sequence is TGTGCCAGCAGCCCGACTGGATCGAACACTGAAGCTTTCTTT. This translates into CASSPTGSNTEAFF.

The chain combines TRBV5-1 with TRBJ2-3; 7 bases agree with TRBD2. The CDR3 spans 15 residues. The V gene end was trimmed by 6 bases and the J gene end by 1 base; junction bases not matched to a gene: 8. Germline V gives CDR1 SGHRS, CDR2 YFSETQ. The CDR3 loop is CASTLWGGGTDTQYF. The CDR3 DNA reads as TGCGCCAGCACCCTGTGGGGGGGTGGCACAGATACGCAGTATTTT.

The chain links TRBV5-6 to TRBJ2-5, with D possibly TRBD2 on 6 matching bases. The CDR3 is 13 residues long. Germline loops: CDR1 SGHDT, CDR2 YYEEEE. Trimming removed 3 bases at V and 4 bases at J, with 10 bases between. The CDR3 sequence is CASSSDGGETQYF. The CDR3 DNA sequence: TGTGCCAGCAGCTCTGACGGGGGAGAGACCCAGTACTTC. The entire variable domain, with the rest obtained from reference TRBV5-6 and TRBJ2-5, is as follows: DAGVTQSPTHLIKTRGQQVTLRCSPKSGHDTVSWYQQALGQGPQFIFQYYEEEERQRGNFPDRFSGHQFPNYSSELNVNALLLGDSALYLCASSSDGGETQYFGPGTRLLVL.